Listed here are 24 T cell receptor beta chains from one sample, sequenced in a study of CD8+CD57+ T cells in acquired aplastic anemia. Selection for sequencing was limited to patients who had shown CD8+CD57+ cell expansion by flow cytometry. Profiling of TCR beta VDJ combinations and CDR3 sequences used genomic DNA as template. TCRdb reprocessed the reads via MiXCR and lists one record per CDR3 protein. The data contain about 150,000 distinct CDR3 sequences, 40% to 65% of them singletons. What was sequenced was sorted CD4+, CD8+, or CD8+CD57+ T cells (not recorded which) from PBMCs. The receptor set was obtained from a human donor with aplastic anemia.

The chain joins TRBV4-1 to TRBJ2-5; the match to TRBD1 covers 10 bases. The CDR3 covers 18 residues. V shed 5 bases, J shed 5 bases, and the junction held 17 bases outside the gene matches. The germline V gene encodes CDR1 MGHRA and CDR2 YSYEKL. As DNA, the CDR3 is TGCGCCAGCAGCTCAAGGGGGGGCGGGACAGGGGTTGATGAGACCCAGTACTTC. Encoded protein: CASSSRGGGTGVDETQYF.

This clonotype was seen many times. The chain is built from TRBV20-1 and TRBJ1-1; 11 positions agree with TRBD1. The CDR3 extends over 17 amino acids. Germline V gene data show CDR1 as DFQATT and CDR2 as SNEGSKA (reference sequence). The trim removed 0 bases at V and 10 bases at J, leaving 16 bases unmatched. Here the CDR3 DNA reads TGCAGTGCTAGAGAAGGGACAGGGGGTAGAAGGTTTCTGAGAGCTTTCTTT. Its translation: CSAREGTGGRRFLRAFF.

The table lists this clonotype with a count of one. The chain carries TRBV2 and TRBJ2-5; the D gene is possibly TRBD2 (6 bases). V gave up 2 bases and J gave up 2 bases, with 9 bases separating them. There are 14 residues in the CDR3. Germline loops: CDR1 SNHLY, CDR2 FYNNEI. This chain's CDR3 is CASSERAGQETQYF. The CDR3 DNA reads as TGTGCCAGCAGTGAAAGGGCGGGGCAAGAGACCCAGTACTTC.

The chain combines TRBV10-3 with TRBJ2-1, with 7 positions matching TRBD1. Germline V gives CDR1 ENHRY, CDR2 SYGVKD. The CDR3 consists of 13 residues. V shed 8 bases and J 8 bases; nucleotides not matched to a gene: 9. For the CDR3, the DNA is TGTGCCATCCGTCAAGGGGGCCAGGATGAGCAGTTCTTC. Encoded protein: CAIRQGGQDEQFF.

The rearrangement uses TRBV20-1 and TRBJ2-1, with TRBD1 as a possible D gene (6 bases). Germline CDR1 and CDR2: DFQATT and SNEGSKA (reference sequence). With 1 base removed from V and 4 bases from J, the gap between germline ends came to 14 bases. The CDR3 is 15 residues long. Written as DNA, the CDR3 is TGCAGTGCTAGAGCGGAGACAGGTCTTTACAATGAGCAGTTCTTC. It is translated as CSARAETGLYNEQFF.

The DNA of the CDR3 is TGTGCCAGTAATGAGGGACAGGGTAATTCACCCCTCCACTTT. Amino acids: CASNEGQGNSPLHF. The chain combines TRBV9 with TRBJ1-6; 9 bases align to TRBD1. The CDR3 runs 14 residues. Germline CDR1 and CDR2: SGDLS and YYNGEE. V trimming: 8 bases; J trimming: 6 bases; junction bases outside the gene matches: 6.

This clonotype came up a few times. The chain links TRBV6-2 or TRBV6-3 to TRBJ2-2; D is perhaps TRBD2 (5 bases). The germline V gene has CDR1 MNHEY and CDR2 SVGEGT. Trimming stripped 9 bases from V and 6 bases from J, with 14 bases between. The CDR3 runs 13 residues. The DNA of the CDR3 is TGTGCCAGTAGGACTGGGGAGTCCGGGGAGCTGTTTTTT. Translated, it gives CASRTGESGELFF.

This chain links TRBV20-1 with TRBJ2-7, with 7 nucleotides matching TRBD1. Germline-derived CDR1 and CDR2 are DFQATT and SNEGSKA (reference sequence). V was clipped by 1 base and J by 0 bases; unmatched bases: 3. The CDR3 spans 14 residues. The CDR3 here is CSARGGTDSYEQYF. The CDR3 DNA reads TGCAGTGCTAGAGGAGGGACAGACTCCTACGAGCAGTACTTC.

As to this clonotype: A much more abundant neighbour one base away suggests this may be a read error. The V and J genes are TRBV4-1 and TRBJ1-2, with D possibly TRBD1 on 5 matching bases. CDR1 MGHRA and CDR2 YSYEKL come from the germline V gene. This CDR3 has 16 amino acids. Deletions cut 4 bases from V and 6 bases from J, with 21 bases between. The CDR3 nucleotides are TGCGCCAGCAGCCCGGGCGGGGCCCTGGAGAAGGATGGCTACACCTTC. It specifies CASSPGGALEKDGYTF.

This clonotype was picked up a small number of times. The chain links TRBV10-3 to TRBJ1-2, with 8 positions matching TRBD1. CDR1 is ENHRY, CDR2 SYGVKD, per germline. V was pared by 9 bases and J by 4 bases, with 13 bases of the junction left unmatched. The CDR3 totals 15 residues. In DNA, the CDR3 is TGTGCCATTTCAATTCCAGGACAGGGAATCTATGGCTACACCTTC. Encoded protein: CAISIPGQGIYGYTF.

This clonotype was picked up a small number of times. The rearrangement joins TRBV29-1 to TRBJ1-1; TRBD1 might be the D (5 bases). The V and J ends lost 4 bases and 2 bases respectively, with 8 bases between them. The CDR3 runs to 12 residues. The germline CDR1 and CDR2 sequences are SQVTM and ANQGSEA. CDR3 loop: CSVVGDNTEAFF. Here the CDR3 DNA reads TGCAGCGTTGTGGGGGACAACACTGAAGCTTTCTTT.

At least ten counts were recorded for this clonotype. The chain carries TRBV6-1 and TRBJ1-2; D gene uncertain. Per the germline V gene, CDR1 is MNHNS and CDR2 is SASEGT. CDR3 length equals 14 residues. Trimming stripped 4 bases from V and 4 bases from J, with 13 bases between. The CDR3 protein is CASSGPATPYGYTF. The CDR3 region has the DNA TGTGCCAGCAGTGGCCCAGCCACGCCCTATGGCTACACCTTC.

This chain uses TRBV19 with TRBJ2-1; D might be TRBD1 (5 bases). V was trimmed by 5 bases and J by 9 bases, leaving 14 bases between them. CDR1 LNHDA and CDR2 SQIVND come from the germline V gene (reference sequence). CDR3 length equals 13 residues. Here the CDR3 reads CASSLQARGEQFF. For the CDR3, the DNA is TGTGCCAGTAGTCTCCAGGCAAGGGGTGAGCAGTTCTTC. Full variable domain (remainder filled in from reference TRBV19 and TRBJ2-1): DGGITQSPKYLFRKEGQNVTLSCEQNLNHDAMYWYRQDPGQGLRLIYYSQIVNDFQKGDIAEGYSVSREKKESFPLTVTSAQKNPTAFYLCASSLQARGEQFFGPGTRLTVL.

This clonotype has a count of ten or more. The chain employs TRBV29-1 and TRBJ1-2; TRBD1 agrees at 7 bases. The CDR3 length is 13 residues. CDR1 and CDR2 (germline): SQVTM, ANQGSEA. V lost 6 bases to trimming and J lost 4 bases; unmatched junction nucleotides: 8. CDR3 amino acids: CSVRAGGIYGYTF. The DNA for the CDR3 is TGCAGCGTCCGGGCAGGGGGTATCTATGGCTACACCTTC.

Many counts were recorded for this clonotype. The chain uses TRBV6-1 and TRBJ2-3; D possibly corresponds to TRBD2 (5 bases). Germline values: CDR1 MNHNS, CDR2 SASEGT. The CDR3 loop spans 14 amino acids. Trimming took 2 bases from V and 2 from J, leaving 8 bases between them. The CDR3 nucleotides read TGTGCCAGCAGTGAACTAGCCCCCACAGATACGCAGTATTTT. Protein: CASSELAPTDTQYF.

The chain links TRBV20-1 to TRBJ1-2, with TRBD1 matching 7 bases. V trimming: 1 base; J trimming: 5 bases; junction bases outside the gene matches: 19. This CDR3 contains 18 residues. From germline, CDR1 is DFQATT and CDR2 SNEGSKA (reference sequence). CDR3 sequence reads: CSARVKLRTGSGTYGYTF. The CDR3 DNA reads TGCAGTGCTAGAGTCAAGCTAAGGACAGGATCGGGGACTTATGGCTACACCTTC.

This clonotype was counted only a few times. The CDR3 loop is CSAFQAGGDEQYF. CDR3 nucleotides: TGCAGTGCCTTTCAGGCGGGAGGGGACGAGCAGTACTTC. The gene calls are TRBV20-1 and TRBJ2-7, with 9 nucleotides matching TRBD2. CDR3 length: 13 residues. Unmatched junction bases numbered 8, after V lost 6 bases and J lost 5 bases. Looked up from germline, CDR1 is DFQATT and CDR2 is SNEGSKA (reference sequence).

In its sample, this clonotype was seen a few times. V usage is TRBV20-1 and J usage is TRBJ2-7; D possibly corresponds to TRBD2 (6 bases). The V gene lost 0 bases and the J gene lost 4 bases, with 10 bases spanning the gap. Germline CDR1 and CDR2: DFQATT and SNEGSKA (reference sequence). This CDR3 region has 13 residues. The DNA of the CDR3 is TGCAGTGCTAGAGATGGGGGGACGTACGAGCAGTACTTC. This codes for CSARDGGTYEQYF.

Regarding this clonotype: A much more abundant neighbour one base away suggests this may be a read error. This rearrangement joins TRBV10-3 to TRBJ1-5, with D uncertain. This CDR3 has 14 amino acids. The germline CDR1 and CDR2 sequences are ENHRY and SYGVKD. V was pared by 5 bases and J by 5 bases, with 13 bases between. CDR3 residues: CAISLGRRDQPQHF. The CDR3 DNA reads as TGTGCCATCAGTTTAGGAAGAAGGGATCAGCCCCAGCATTTT.

The sample holds a few counts of this clonotype. The J gene is TRBJ2-1, the V gene TRBV6-1; 10 nucleotides line up with TRBD2. V lost 7 bases and J lost 8; bases outside the gene matches: 14. Germline assignment: CDR1 MNHNS and CDR2 SASEGT. The CDR3 has 16 residues. CDR3 sequence reads: CASTQSGAGGVYEQFF. The CDR3 DNA reads as TGTGCCAGCACCCAGTCGGGAGCGGGGGGGGTGTATGAGCAGTTCTTC.

The chain recombines TRBV14 with TRBJ1-1, with 10 nucleotides matching TRBD1. CDR3 length: 14 residues. Germline lookup yields CDR1 SGHDN and CDR2 FVKESK. The ends lost 4 bases at V and 3 bases at J; junction bases unmatched: 2. This chain's CDR3 is CASSRTGGDTEAFF. The CDR3 region has the DNA TGTGCCAGCAGCCGGACAGGGGGAGACACTGAAGCTTTCTTT.

There are many counts of this clonotype. The chain combines TRBV29-1 with TRBJ1-1, with unresolved D. CDR1 and CDR2 from the germline V gene are SQVTM and ANQGSEA. Trimming took off 4 bases at V and 2 bases at J, with 8 bases between the two ends. This CDR3 contains 12 residues. This CDR3 is CSVVQINTEAFF. The CDR3 DNA reads TGCAGCGTTGTACAGATAAACACTGAAGCTTTCTTT. Complete variable domain (other parts from reference TRBV29-1 and TRBJ1-1): SAVISQKPSRDICQRGTSLTIQCQVDSQVTMMFWYRQQPGQSLTLIATANQGSEATYESGFVIDKFPISRPNLTFSTLTVSNMSPEDSSIYLCSVVQINTEAFFGQGTRLTVV.

This chain uses TRBV10-3 with TRBJ1-5; D possibly corresponds to TRBD1 (5 bases). The CDR3 runs 12 residues. V was trimmed by 3 bases and J by 8 bases, leaving 8 bases between them. CDR1 ENHRY and CDR2 SYGVKD come from the germline V gene. This chain's CDR3 is CAISDGGEPQHF. The CDR3 DNA reads as TGTGCCATCAGTGATGGGGGGGAGCCCCAGCATTTT.

The gene calls are TRBV7-2 and TRBJ1-4, with TRBD1 identical over 7 bases. V was pared by 1 base and J by 4 bases, with 3 bases of the junction left unmatched. The CDR3 consists of 15 residues. The germline CDR1 and CDR2 sequences are SGHTA and FQGNSA. CDR3 sequence reads: CASSLVTGFNEKLFF. CDR3 sequence (DNA): TGTGCCAGCAGCTTAGTGACAGGGTTTAATGAAAAACTGTTTTTT.